A single T cell receptor (beta chain) is shown here with its context. Its specificity is not known. The sample comes from a study of PD-1 blockade in mismatch repair-deficient tumors. Study-level information: Patients had approximately 11 mismatch repair-deficient cancer types and were previously treated and progressing.

Here immunoSEQ multiplex PCR was the method, and the copy in TCRdb shows in-frame clones only, minus some. The sample records 90,000 to 130,000 clones, 65% to 80% being singletons. Study-wide results and caveats: Rapid post-treatment expansion, then contraction, generally preceding radiologic response, marked tumor-resident clones.

All patients were mismatch repair deficient, assessed by either PCR or immunohistochemistry. TCRs were sequenced from a few patients responding to pembrolizumab. The CDR3 has 13 amino acids. Germline V gene data show CDR1 as SGHRS and CDR2 as YFSETQ. V was cut by 7 bases and J by 2 bases, with 10 bases left in between. This rearrangement joins TRBV5-1 to TRBJ2-1, with no clear D. This sample comprised peripheral blood, obtained about 60 weeks after starting pembrolizumab. This receptor was obtained from an adult with mismatch repair-deficient cancer. In DNA form, the CDR3 reads TGCGCCAGCGGTGGGCAGACCTACAATGAGCAGTTCTTC. Translation: CASGGQTYNEQFF. Full variable domain (outside the CDR3, taken from reference TRBV5-1 and TRBJ2-1): KAGVTQTPRYLIKTRGQQVTLSCSPISGHRSVSWYQQTPGQGLQFLFEYFSETQRNKGNFPGRFSGRQFSNSRSEMNVSTLELGDSALYLCASGGQTYNEQFFGPGTRLTVL.